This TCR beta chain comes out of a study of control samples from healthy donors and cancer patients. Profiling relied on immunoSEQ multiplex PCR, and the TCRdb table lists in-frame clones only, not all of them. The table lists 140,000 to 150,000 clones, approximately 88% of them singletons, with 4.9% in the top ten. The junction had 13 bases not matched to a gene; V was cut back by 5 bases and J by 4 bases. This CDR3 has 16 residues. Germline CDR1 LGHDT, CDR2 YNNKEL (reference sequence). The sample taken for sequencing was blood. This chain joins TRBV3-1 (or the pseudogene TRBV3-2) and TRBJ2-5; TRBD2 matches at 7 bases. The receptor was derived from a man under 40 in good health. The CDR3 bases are TGTGCCAGCAGCTACGGATGGGGGGGGGTCGGAGAGACCCAGTACTTC. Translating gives CASSYGWGGVGETQYF.